This T cell receptor beta chain was recorded in a study of beta chain features in type 1 diabetes. This clone was counted between two and nine times. Its antigen remains unknown. One junction end disagrees with the germline gene, perhaps due to a read error. Since all of the isolated RNA was reverse transcribed, expressed TCRB transcripts were what got sequenced. Profiling relied on immunoSEQ multiplex PCR, and the TCRdb table lists in-frame clones only, not all of them. This repertoire shows a few hundred thousand clones, about 15% found once; its top ten account for 0.015% to 0.02%. The CDR3 is 16 residues long. The germline gives CDR1 ENHRY, CDR2 SYGVKD. Regarding the study as a whole: Type 1 diabetes patients showed fewer insertions and more deletions at VDJ junctions. Within each of all four CD4+ subsets, Type 1 diabetes patients had TCRB CDR3s that were moderately but significantly shorter. PCR might preferentially amplify shorter templates, equally in patients and controls.

The sequencing input was naive CD4+ T cells from blood. The chain uses TRBV10-3 and TRBJ2-1; D possibly corresponds to TRBD2 (6 bases). This sequence was found in a young man with type 1 diabetes. The CDR3 nucleotides are TGTGCCACCACTGCCAATAGCGGATTCTCCGACAATGAGCAGTTCTTC. Translating gives CATTANSGFSDNEQFF.